One and the same sample provided the 14 T cell receptor beta chains below, sequenced in a study of blood T cell repertoires in COVID-19. TCRdb keeps only in-frame clones here, not all; method: immunoSEQ multiplex PCR. The sample carries some 220,000 clones, 80% to 85% recorded once. The specimen was peripheral blood. The receptors here all came from a woman between 25 and 40 years old who had recovered from COVID-19.

Comment on this clone: The same CDR3 is also encoded by other DNA sequences in this sample. The chain carries TRBV28 and TRBJ2-7; possibly TRBD2 for D (5 bases). The CDR3 runs 13 residues. V lost 1 base, J lost 2 bases, and 6 bases lay in between. Per germline, CDR1 MDHEN and CDR2 SYDVKM. The CDR3 region is CASSLSGTYEQYF. The CDR3 DNA reads as TGTGCCAGCAGTTTATCGGGGACCTACGAGCAGTACTTC.

The chain is built from TRBV10-2 and TRBJ2-1, with 8 nucleotides matching TRBD2. This CDR3 has 15 residues. The germline CDR1 and CDR2 sequences are WSHSY and SAAADI. After removal of 2 bases from V and 2 bases from J, the junction contained 2 bases not matched to a gene. The CDR3: CASSERGLAYNEQFF. For the CDR3, the DNA is TGCGCCAGCAGTGAGCGGGGACTAGCCTACAATGAGCAGTTCTTC.

The sample holds one count of this clone. The V call is TRBV28, the J call TRBJ1-2; a weak D match, TRBD1 (6 bases). Germline V lookup: CDR1 MDHEN, CDR2 SYDVKM. This CDR3 has 13 residues. Trimming removed 5 bases from V and 2 bases from J, with 9 bases in between. The CDR3 nucleotides read TGTGCCAGCAGTGACACAGGGAACTATGGCTACACCTTC. Residues: CASSDTGNYGYTF.

This chain links TRBV7-2 with TRBJ1-4; D is unresolved. Between the trimmed V and J ends, which lost 3 bases and 8 bases, there was a span of 10 bases. CDR3 size: 13 residues. Germline lookup yields CDR1 SGHTA and CDR2 FQGNSA. DNA of the CDR3: TGTGCCAGCAGCTTTTCTGTGCGCGAAAAACTGTTTTTT. Translation: CASSFSVREKLFF.

The genes are TRBV19 and TRBJ2-1; 8 bases align to TRBD1. Germline assignment: CDR1 LNHDA and CDR2 SQIVND (reference sequence). Germline trimming cut 5 bases from V and 9 bases from J; bases unmatched to any gene: 3. The CDR3 extends over 12 amino acids. The CDR3 protein is CASSAQGAEQFF. The CDR3 DNA sequence: TGTGCCAGTAGTGCTCAGGGGGCTGAGCAGTTCTTC.

The J gene is TRBJ2-1, the V gene TRBV3-1 (or the pseudogene TRBV3-2), with 13 bases matching TRBD2. CDR3 length: 19 residues. Germline loops: CDR1 LGHDT, CDR2 YNNKEL (reference sequence). After removal of 4 bases from V and 7 bases from J, the junction contained 16 bases not matched to a gene. CDR3 DNA sequence: TGTGCCAGCAGCCGACCGGGACTAGCGGGGATGGGGATTATGAATGAGCAGTTCTTC. Its protein is CASSRPGLAGMGIMNEQFF.

The genes are TRBV11-3 and TRBJ2-5, with 8 nucleotides matching TRBD1. Germline values: CDR1 SGHNT, CDR2 YENEEA. V shed 1 base, J shed 4 bases, and the junction held 5 bases outside the gene matches. CDR3 length: 15 residues. Here the CDR3 reads CASSLAGQGGETQYF. Here the CDR3 DNA reads TGTGCCAGCAGCTTAGCCGGACAGGGTGGAGAGACCCAGTACTTC.

CDR3 residues: CASSAGGSWAGELFF. The DNA for the CDR3 is TGCGCCAGCAGCGCGGGGGGGAGCTGGGCCGGGGAGCTGTTTTTT. This chain links TRBV4-1 with TRBJ2-2; TRBD2 aligns across 9 bases. CDR3 length: 15 amino acids. CDR1 MGHRA and CDR2 YSYEKL come from the germline V gene. J was trimmed by 6 bases and V by 5 bases; bases with no gene match: 7.

The DNA of the CDR3 is TGCAGCGTTGAAGATAGGCTAGGAACACCTCGGGGTGGCTCCTACGAGCAGTACTTC. Protein product: CSVEDRLGTPRGGSYEQYF. The chain couples TRBV29-1 to TRBJ2-7, with D possibly matching TRBD2 (5 bases). Germline lookup yields CDR1 SQVTM and CDR2 ANQGSEA. V dropped 0 bases and J dropped 0 bases, with 24 bases sitting between them. This CDR3 comprises 19 residues.

V and J are TRBV24-1 and TRBJ2-7; 11 positions agree with TRBD2. CDR3 length equals 14 residues. The germline V gene has CDR1 KGHDR and CDR2 SFDVKD. Trimming cost V 9 bases and J 3 bases; bases outside gene matches: 6. Here the CDR3 reads CATATSGSLYEQYF. DNA of the CDR3: TGTGCCACCGCTACTAGCGGGAGTCTCTACGAGCAGTACTTC.

The rearrangement uses TRBV28 and TRBJ1-3, with 8 bases aligning to TRBD1. Germline V CDR1 and CDR2: MDHEN, SYDVKM. The CDR3 totals 13 residues. Unmatched junction bases numbered 2, after V lost 6 bases and J lost 4 bases. The CDR3 region is CASRTGAGNTIYF. The CDR3 region has the DNA TGTGCCAGCAGGACAGGGGCGGGAAACACCATATATTTT.

The chain recombines TRBV28 with TRBJ2-1, with 7 bases identical to TRBD2. The trim removed 1 base at V and 4 bases at J, leaving 7 bases unmatched. The germline V gene encodes CDR1 MDHEN and CDR2 SYDVKM. The length of the CDR3 is 16 residues. The CDR3 DNA follows: TGTGCCAGCAGTTTATCCCACAGCGGGACTTACAATGAGCAGTTCTTC. The encoded protein is CASSLSHSGTYNEQFF.

The V and J genes are TRBV5-5 and TRBJ1-1, with 12 bases fitting TRBD1. From germline, CDR1 is SGHKS and CDR2 YYEKEE (reference sequence). CDR3 size: 17 residues. With V trimmed by 4 bases and J by 2 bases, 9 bases remained unmatched. This CDR3 reads CASSPIGTGGHNTEAFF. The CDR3 coding sequence is TGTGCCAGCAGCCCTATCGGGACAGGGGGCCACAACACTGAAGCTTTCTTT.

There are a few counts of this clone. The junction departs from the called germline gene at one end, perhaps through a read error. Here the CDR3 reads CASSREDRGRNF. CDR3 sequence (DNA): TGTGCCAGCAGCCGAGAGGACAGGGGGCGAAATTTT. The chain couples TRBV7-9 to TRBJ1-1; TRBD1 matches at 11 bases. CDR1 is SEHNR and CDR2 is FQNEAQ in the germline V gene (reference sequence). The CDR3 totals 12 residues.